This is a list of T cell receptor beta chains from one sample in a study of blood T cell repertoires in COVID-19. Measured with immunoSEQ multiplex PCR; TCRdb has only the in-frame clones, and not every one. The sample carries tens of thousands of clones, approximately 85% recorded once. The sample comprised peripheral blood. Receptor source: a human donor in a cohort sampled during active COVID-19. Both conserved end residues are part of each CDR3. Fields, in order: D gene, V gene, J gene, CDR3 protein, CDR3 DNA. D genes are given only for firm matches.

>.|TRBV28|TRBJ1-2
CASSFIGELGYTF
TGTGCCAGCAGTTTCATCGGGGAGTTGGGCTACACCTTC
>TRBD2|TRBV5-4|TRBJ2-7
CASSLASGLSEQYF
TGTGCCAGCAGCTTGGCTAGCGGTCTCAGCGAGCAGTACTTC
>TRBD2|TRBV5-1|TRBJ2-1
CASSPLTGLVNEQFF
TGCGCCAGCAGCCCGCTCACGGGACTAGTCAATGAGCAGTTCTTC
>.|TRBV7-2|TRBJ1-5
CASSLYIDQPQHF
TGTGCCAGCAGCTTATATATAGATCAGCCCCAGCATTTT
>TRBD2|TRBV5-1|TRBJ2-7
CASSFTSGIYYEQYF
TGCGCCAGCAGCTTCACTAGCGGGATTTACTACGAGCAGTACTTC
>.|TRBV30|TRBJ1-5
CAWSGQSNQPQHF
TGTGCCTGGAGTGGGCAGTCCAATCAGCCCCAGCATTTT
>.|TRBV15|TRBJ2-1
CATSRDTIEQFF
TGTGCCACCAGCAGAGATACAATAGAGCAGTTCTTC
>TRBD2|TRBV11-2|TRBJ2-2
CASSLTGLAGGWGTGELFF
TGTGCCAGCAGCCTAACGGGACTAGCGGGAGGGTGGGGCACCGGGGAGCTGTTTTTT
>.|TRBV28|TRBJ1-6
CASSFGDTLNSPLHF
TGTGCCAGCAGTTTCGGGGACACGCTGAATTCACCCCTCCACTTT
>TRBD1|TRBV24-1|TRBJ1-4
CATSDSQGAGEKLFF
TGTGCCACCAGTGATTCCCAGGGGGCCGGGGAAAAACTGTTTTTT
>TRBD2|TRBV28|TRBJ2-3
CASRASGSADTQYF
TGTGCCAGCAGGGCTAGCGGGAGTGCAGATACGCAGTATTTT
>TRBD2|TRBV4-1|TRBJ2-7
CASSQDLAGGLVGDEQYF
TGCGCCAGCAGCCAGGACCTAGCGGGAGGGCTTGTTGGGGACGAGCAGTACTTC
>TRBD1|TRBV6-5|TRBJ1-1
CASSQRQGNTEAFF
TGTGCCAGCAGTCAGCGACAGGGTAACACTGAAGCTTTCTTT
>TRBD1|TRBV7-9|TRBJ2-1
CASSPGQGYNEQFF
TGTGCCAGCAGCCCGGGACAGGGGTACAATGAGCAGTTCTTC
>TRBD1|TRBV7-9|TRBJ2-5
CASSQLGQVWGAQYF
TGTGCCAGCAGCCAATTGGGACAGGTCTGGGGGGCCCAGTACTTC
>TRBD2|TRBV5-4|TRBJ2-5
CASSPGTSASQETQYF
TGTGCCAGCAGCCCCGGGACTAGCGCTAGTCAAGAGACCCAGTACTTC
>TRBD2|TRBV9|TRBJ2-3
CASSVGWASGRAESLNTQYF
TGTGCCAGCAGCGTAGGGTGGGCTAGCGGGAGGGCCGAGTCGTTGAATACGCAGTATTTT